The next 16 T cell receptor beta chains were all read from a single sample in a study of vaccination and CD4 T cells after COVID-19. Which antigens these TCRs recognize remains unknown. An Oncomine TCR Beta short-read assay was used to sequence the DNA from cultured CD4+ T cells. TCRdb independently ran MiXCR on the PCR reads; one entry per CDR3 protein. The sample records some 10,000 distinct CDR3 sequences, around 61% being singletons. Treatment in this sample: roughly ten-day PBMC culture with coronavirus spike peptide pools or control peptides (ViraFEST assay). The sample comprised CD4+ T cells from blood, cultured in vitro. The receptors stem from a human donor who had recovered from COVID-19.

This chain links TRBV5-1 with TRBJ2-1, with 8 bases lining up with TRBD2. Germline lookup yields CDR1 SGHRS and CDR2 YFSETQ. This CDR3 is built from 14 residues. V lost 2 bases, J lost 9 bases, and 7 bases stayed unmatched. The DNA for the CDR3 is TGCGCCAGCAGCTTAAGGTCCCGGGGGGGTGAGCAGTTCTTC. As protein: CASSLRSRGGEQFF.

The chain couples TRBV10-1 to TRBJ2-7; 9 nucleotides match TRBD1. The CDR3 runs 15 residues. Losses at the gene ends were 0 bases for V and 6 bases for J; bases not matched to a gene: 6. Germline values: CDR1 WNHNN, CDR2 SYGVQD (reference sequence). In DNA form, the CDR3 reads TGCGCCAGCAGTGAGTCGTGGACAGGGGCAGGCGAGCAGTACTTC. Protein product: CASSESWTGAGEQYF.

The rearrangement joins TRBV5-1 to TRBJ2-4; tentatively, D is TRBD2 (5 bases). The ends were cut back, 0 bases at V and 6 bases at J, with 16 bases in the middle. This CDR3 has 16 amino acids. Germline loops: CDR1 SGHRS, CDR2 YFSETQ. DNA for the CDR3: TGCGCCAGCAGCTTGGAGGGCCTGCCTGGGAGAAACATTCAGTACTTC. It translates to CASSLEGLPGRNIQYF.

The chain employs TRBV27 and TRBJ1-5, with D possibly TRBD1 on 5 matching bases. V was shortened by 2 bases and J by 0 bases, with 17 bases between the two germline ends. The CDR3 has 18 residues. Looked up from germline, CDR1 is MNHEY and CDR2 is SMNVEV (reference sequence). CDR3: CASSLRPPQDFSNQPQHF. For the CDR3, the DNA is TGTGCCAGCAGTTTAAGGCCCCCACAGGACTTTAGCAATCAGCCCCAGCATTTT.

V usage is TRBV2 and J usage is TRBJ2-3; no clear D gene. With 1 base removed from V and 0 bases from J, the gap between germline ends came to 8 bases. CDR3 length: 15 residues. Germline V gene data show CDR1 as SNHLY and CDR2 as FYNNEI. CDR3 sequence reads: CASSEVAESTDTQYF. DNA for the CDR3: TGTGCCAGCAGTGAAGTTGCAGAGAGCACAGATACGCAGTATTTT.

V usage is TRBV5-4 and J usage is TRBJ1-2; 9 bases are a match to TRBD1. Germline values: CDR1 SGHNT, CDR2 YYREEE (reference sequence). V shed 3 bases and J 7 bases; nucleotides not matched to a gene: 4. CDR3 size: 13 residues. In nucleotides, the CDR3 is TGTGCCAGCAGCTATACAGGGGGCAGTGGCTACACCTTC. Its protein product is CASSYTGGSGYTF.

The V and J genes are TRBV7-2 and TRBJ2-5; D unresolved. Trimming left V 7 bases short and J 2 bases short, with 20 bases between. Germline assignment: CDR1 SGHTA and CDR2 FQGNSA. The CDR3 totals 16 residues. CDR3 region: CASNPGGVTYQETQYF. The CDR3 coding sequence is TGTGCCAGCAACCCCGGTGGGGTCACCTATCAAGAGACCCAGTACTTC.

This chain links TRBV6-1 with TRBJ2-7; D might be TRBD1 (6 bases). The CDR3 loop spans 15 amino acids. V shed 4 bases and J shed 4 bases, with 17 bases lying between them. In germline, CDR1 is MNHNS, CDR2 SASEGT. CDR3 nucleotide sequence: TGTGCCAGCAGTGCCGGGGACACCTCGGGGTACGAGCAGTACTTC. This sequence encodes CASSAGDTSGYEQYF.

This clonotype was recorded a few times. The V gene is TRBV27, the J gene TRBJ2-7, with 12 bases fitting TRBD2. V trimming: 8 bases; J trimming: 2 bases; junction bases outside the gene matches: 10. CDR3 length equals 16 residues. Germline V gene sequence: CDR1 MNHEY, CDR2 SMNVEV (reference sequence). CDR3 sequence (DNA): TGTGCCAGCCGAAAACGGACTAGCGGGAACCCCTACGAGCAGTACTTC. Its translation is CASRKRTSGNPYEQYF.

The chain recombines TRBV10-3 with TRBJ1-6, with a tentative D call TRBD1 (5 bases). CDR3 length: 14 amino acids. Trimming pared 5 bases from V and 9 bases from J, leaving 14 bases between. CDR1 ENHRY and CDR2 SYGVKD come from the germline V gene. In DNA form, the CDR3 reads TGTGCCATCAGTCCCGGGACGGAACTTTCACCCCTCCACTTT. It specifies CAISPGTELSPLHF.

The V and J genes are TRBV28 and TRBJ1-3, with D tentatively TRBD1 (5 bases). This CDR3 is 15 amino acids long. Trimming took off 1 base at V and 1 base at J, with 8 bases between the two ends. CDR1 is MDHEN and CDR2 is SYDVKM in the germline V gene. DNA for the CDR3: TGTGCCAGCAGTTTATCTCAGGGTTCTGGAAACACCATATATTTT. Residues: CASSLSQGSGNTIYF.

This clonotype was picked up a small number of times. The rearrangement uses TRBV11-3 and TRBJ1-2; D not resolved. CDR1 is SGHNT and CDR2 is YENEEA in the germline V gene. The CDR3 loop spans 13 amino acids. V shed 4 bases and J shed 4 bases, with 10 bases lying between them. CDR3 sequence reads: CASSSPRTYGYTF. The DNA for the CDR3 is TGTGCCAGCAGCTCACCGAGGACCTATGGCTACACCTTC. The full variable domain, its missing parts supplied by reference TRBV11-3 and TRBJ1-2, is EAGVVQSPRYKIIEKKQPVAFWCNPISGHNTLYWYLQNLGQGPELLIRYENEEAVDDSQLPKDRFSAERLKGVDSTLKIQPAELGDSAVYLCASSSPRTYGYTFGSGTRLTVV.

The rearrangement joins TRBV11-3 to TRBJ2-7, with TRBD2 matching 7 bases. Germline CDR1 SGHNT, CDR2 YENEEA. The ends lost 8 bases at V and 1 base at J; junction bases unmatched: 2. The CDR3 contains 12 residues. Here the CDR3 DNA reads TGTGCCAGCTCCGGGAGGTCCTACGAGCAGTACTTC. Translation gives CASSGRSYEQYF.

This chain connects TRBV6-2 or TRBV6-3 to TRBJ1-1, with TRBD1 as a possible D gene (6 bases). The CDR3 has 17 amino acids. CDR1 is MNHEY and CDR2 is SVGEGT in the germline V gene. Trimming took off 0 bases at V and 1 base at J, with 15 bases between the two ends. CDR3 loop: CASSYSISGTTNTEAFF. Written as DNA, the CDR3 is TGTGCCAGCAGTTACTCCATCTCCGGGACAACGAACACTGAAGCTTTCTTT.

The rearrangement uses TRBV6-1 and TRBJ2-6; D could derive from TRBD1 or TRBD2 (5 bases each). This CDR3 spans 15 amino acids. V shed 9 bases and J shed 4 bases, with 16 bases lying between them. Germline V CDR1 and CDR2: MNHNS, SASEGT. The CDR3 sequence is CASTTPGLGANVLTF. The CDR3 coding sequence is TGTGCCAGTACTACACCGGGGCTAGGGGCCAACGTCCTGACTTTC.

This clonotype has just a few counts. V usage is TRBV7-9 and J usage is TRBJ2-6, with D uncertain. Trimming took off 1 base at V and 3 bases at J, with 4 bases between the two ends. Per germline, CDR1 SEHNR and CDR2 FQNEAQ (reference sequence). The CDR3 spans 14 residues. In DNA, the CDR3 is TGTGCCAGCAGCTTAGAAGGTGGGGCCAACGTCCTGACTTTC. Translation gives CASSLEGGANVLTF.